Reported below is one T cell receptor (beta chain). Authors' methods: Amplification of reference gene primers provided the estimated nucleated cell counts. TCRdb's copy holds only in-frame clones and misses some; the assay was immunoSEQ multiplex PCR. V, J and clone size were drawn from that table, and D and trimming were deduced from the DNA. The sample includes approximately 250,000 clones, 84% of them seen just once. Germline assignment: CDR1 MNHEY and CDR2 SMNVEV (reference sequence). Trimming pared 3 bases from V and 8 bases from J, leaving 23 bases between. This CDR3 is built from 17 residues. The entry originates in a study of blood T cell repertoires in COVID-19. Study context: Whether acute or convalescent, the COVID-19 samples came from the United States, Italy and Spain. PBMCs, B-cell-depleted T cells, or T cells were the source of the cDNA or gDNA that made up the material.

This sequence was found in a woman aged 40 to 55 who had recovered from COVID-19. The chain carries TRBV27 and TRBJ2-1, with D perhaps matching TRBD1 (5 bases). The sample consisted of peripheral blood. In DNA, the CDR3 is TGTGCCAGCAGTTTCGTTCCTCCAGGGTTTGAAAAGCATGAGCAGTTCTTC. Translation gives CASSFVPPGFEKHEQFF.